This paragraph covers one TCR beta chain sequence. Its antigen has not been determined. Nothing much larger sits one base from this clone, and base qualities are not available. The CDR3 goes from the cysteine to the phenylalanine over 13 residues. Only CDR3 DNA remains: 39 bases, in frame from the first base. V is pared back by 3 bases and J by 8 bases, with 13 bases lying between the germline termini. Reading the germline V gene gives CDR1 MDHEN and CDR2 SYDVKM. The immunoSEQ Assay, a bias-controlled multiplex PCR, was used to amplify TCRbeta CDR3 regions from genomic DNA. The authors' pipeline ran thus. Within the assay, amplification of reference gene primers was used to estimate how many nucleated cells each sample contained. To quantify the absolute abundance of each unique TCRbeta CDR3 rearrangement, sequence reads were collapsed and filtered. For each sample, productive Simpson clonality was calculated as the square root of Simpson's diversity index across productive rearrangements. TCRdb took this table from immuneACCESS and kept in-frame rearrangements with V and J called. Such tables lack part of the clones; where checked against another copy, unresolved V genes explain under half of the gap, and the rest is unexplained. That table furnishes V, J and clone size, whereas the DNA furnished D and trimming. Present in this sample are approximately 76,000 clones, around 88% of which were seen just once. The biggest ten clones account for more than 7.5% of the sample.

The source of the sample is a study of blood T cell repertoires in COVID-19 (dated by TCRdb to 2020 to 2022). With respect to the entire study: Collaborator samples came from the United States, Italy and Spain and covered acute and convalescent phases of COVID-19. The prospective study material was composed of cDNA or gDNA derived from T cells, B-cell-depleted T cells, or PBMCs. The dataset comprised deeply sampled blood TCRbeta repertoires from subjects exposed to, actively infected with, or recovered from COVID-19. A freely available public database, intended as a resource for researchers studying the immune response to SARS-CoV-2, is where the repertoires were released. The samples were drawn from the first 160 participants of the ongoing ImmuneRACE study and from about 1,200 subjects provided by 6 global collaborators. Nearly every sample came with metadata listing a de-identified subject ID, COVID-19 status, age in years and sex. Where available, HLA class I and class II types were obtained from metadata supplied by the sample provider rather than from assay-based typing. Here is what the overall study found, with its caveats: How much clinical and demographic metadata was included differed by source and by participant, and the metadata was provided uncurated.

Collaborating institutions collected whole blood in K2EDTA tubes following their own protocols. For TCRbeta analysis, collaborators shipped samples as frozen whole blood, isolated PBMCs, or DNA extracted from either of those sample types. This receptor was obtained from a man aged 30 to 39 with acute or convalescent COVID-19. The chain was built from TRBV28 and TRBJ1-2, with the D gene call left open. The sequenced material came from peripheral blood. The CDR3 corresponds to CASSLSGGRGYTF. The DNA sequence reads TGTGCCAGCAGTTTGTCAGGCGGGCGAGGCTACACCTTC.